These 20 T cell receptor beta chains were sequenced from one sample in a study of cytomegalovirus exposure and HLA in healthy donors. The PCR was carried out with 60 Vbeta primers and 13 Jbeta primers. Assay used: immunoSEQ multiplex PCR; TCRdb lists only in-frame clones, some missing. Of over 150,000 clones in the sample, around 77% were seen once. The source material was PBMCs. The receptor set was obtained from a woman in her twenties or thirties in good health and CMV-seronegative.

V usage is TRBV6-5 and J usage is TRBJ1-1; D not certain. CDR3 length: 13 amino acids. Germline V gene sequence: CDR1 MNHEY, CDR2 SVGAGI. V was trimmed by 5 bases and J by 1 base, leaving 8 bases between them. CDR3 nucleotide sequence: TGTGCCAGCAGTGAACACCCGAACACTGAAGCTTTCTTT. Its protein product is CASSEHPNTEAFF.

In this sample, this clone turned up a few times. The chain has TRBV5-6 and TRBJ1-4, with D maybe TRBD1 (5 bases). The germline V gene has CDR1 SGHDT and CDR2 YYEEEE. The CDR3 covers 14 residues. Between the trimmed V and J ends, which lost 0 bases and 5 bases, there was a span of 8 bases. The CDR3: CASSLGGLNEKLFF. CDR3 nucleotide sequence: TGTGCCAGCAGCTTGGGGGGACTCAATGAAAAACTGTTTTTT.

V usage is TRBV12-2 and J usage is TRBJ2-5; no DNA check was done on the table's D call, TRBD2. TRBV12-2 corresponds to a pseudogene. The CDR3 loop spans 15 amino acids. Here the CDR3 reads CASRLEGGLRETQYF. As DNA, the CDR3 is TGTGCAAGTCGCTTAGAGGGGGGGCTCAGGGAGACCCAGTACTTC.

The V and J genes are TRBV20-1 and TRBJ2-7; D not certain. Germline CDR1 reads DFQATT; CDR2 reads SNEGSKA (reference sequence). The CDR3 extends over 11 amino acids. The V gene lost 3 bases and the J gene lost 7 bases, with 10 bases spanning the gap. The CDR3 spells CSASPYWEQYF. The DNA of the CDR3 is TGCAGTGCTAGCCCCTACTGGGAGCAGTACTTC.

V is TRBV19 and J is TRBJ2-7; unclear D gene. Germline V gene lookup returns CDR1 LNHDA and CDR2 SQIVND (reference sequence). This CDR3 comprises 13 residues. The V and J ends lost 3 bases and 1 base respectively, with 7 bases between them. The CDR3: CASSIRVSYEQYF. The CDR3 coding sequence is TGTGCCAGTAGTATTCGGGTTTCCTACGAGCAGTACTTC.

Only a few counts were recorded for this clone. The chain carries TRBV5-4 and TRBJ2-5; TRBD1 might be the D (5 bases). The CDR3 covers 14 residues. With 0 bases removed from V and 3 bases from J, the gap between germline ends came to 9 bases. CDR1 is SGHNT and CDR2 is YYREEE in the germline V gene (reference sequence). This chain's CDR3 is CASSLGQGKETQYF. CDR3 nucleotides: TGTGCCAGCAGCTTGGGGCAGGGTAAAGAGACCCAGTACTTC.

The CDR3 is CASSSGLFGLAKNIQYF. DNA of the CDR3: TGCGCCAGCAGCTCTGGACTTTTCGGACTAGCCAAAAACATTCAGTACTTC. V gene TRBV4-1 combines with J gene TRBJ2-4; tentatively, D is TRBD2 (5 bases). In germline, CDR1 is MGHRA, CDR2 YSYEKL. Trimming removed 5 bases at V and 0 bases at J, with 17 bases between. The CDR3 spans 17 residues.

The V gene is TRBV19, the J gene TRBJ2-7; TRBD2 agrees at 8 bases. CDR3 length: 17 residues. CDR1 and CDR2 (germline): LNHDA, SQIVND (reference sequence). Germline trimming cut 6 bases from V and 3 bases from J; bases unmatched to any gene: 16. The CDR3 coding sequence is TGTGCCAGTAGCCCTCTTTTTTCCGGGAGGGCCATCTACGAGCAGTACTTC. Translated, it gives CASSPLFSGRAIYEQYF.

This clone was counted only a few times. CDR3 protein: CASSFLRDTSKGEQYF. The CDR3 nucleotides read TGTGCCAGCAGCTTCTTGAGGGACACATCTAAGGGGGAGCAGTACTTC. The V and J genes are TRBV7-9 and TRBJ2-7; the D gene is possibly TRBD1 (6 bases). Germline V lookup: CDR1 SEHNR, CDR2 FQNEAQ (reference sequence). This CDR3 comprises 16 residues. The V end was cut by 3 bases, the J end by 7 bases, with 22 bases between.

This rearrangement joins TRBV5-1 to TRBJ1-6; D is unresolved. The CDR3 covers 12 residues. CDR1 is SGHRS and CDR2 is YFSETQ in the germline V gene. Trimming took off 3 bases at V and 8 bases at J, with 6 bases between the two ends. CDR3 sequence reads: CASSSGDSPLHF. Written as DNA, the CDR3 is TGCGCCAGCAGCTCCGGTGATTCACCCCTCCACTTT.

The chain couples TRBV6-1 to TRBJ2-7; D perhaps matches TRBD2 (5 bases). V dropped 4 bases and J dropped 3 bases, with 7 bases sitting between them. Germline CDR1 and CDR2: MNHNS and SASEGT. There are 12 residues in the CDR3. The CDR3 nucleotides read TGTGCCAGCAGTGCGGGATTCTACGAGCAGTACTTC. Amino acids: CASSAGFYEQYF.

J is TRBJ2-7 and V is TRBV5-1; tentative D call: TRBD1 (6 bases). The germline V and J ends were trimmed by 4 bases and 4 bases, with 18 bases remaining between them. Germline CDR1 and CDR2: SGHRS and YFSETQ. The CDR3 spans 15 residues. CDR3 protein: CASSTELGAIYEQYF. In nucleotides, the CDR3 is TGCGCCAGCAGCACCGAGCTGGGGGCGATTTACGAGCAGTACTTC.

Here the CDR3 DNA reads TGTGCCAGCAGCTTAGAGGCAGGCTTGAACACTGAAGCTTTCTTT. Amino acids: CASSLEAGLNTEAFF. The chain couples TRBV7-6 to TRBJ1-1; the D is unclear. The CDR3 covers 15 residues. With 1 base removed from V and 0 bases from J, the gap between germline ends came to 9 bases. Germline V gives CDR1 SGHVS, CDR2 FNYEAQ.

The rearrangement uses TRBV28 and TRBJ1-2, with 9 bases that match TRBD1. The germline CDR1 and CDR2 sequences are MDHEN and SYDVKM. This CDR3 is 16 amino acids long. Losses at the gene ends were 4 bases for V and 5 bases for J; bases not matched to a gene: 11. CDR3: CASSSPNRGRGYGYTF. The CDR3 DNA reads TGTGCCAGCAGTTCGCCCAACAGGGGGCGAGGATATGGCTACACCTTC.

This clone has just a few counts. The chain is built from TRBV7-2 and TRBJ2-7; 9 bases line up with TRBD1. The CDR3 consists of 16 residues. J gave up 5 bases and V 1 base, and 9 bases lay outside the gene matches. Looked up from germline, CDR1 is SGHTA and CDR2 is FQGNSA. The CDR3 nucleotides read TGTGCCAGCAGCTTAGGATTCCCGGGACAGGGTGACGAGCAGTACTTC. It yields the protein CASSLGFPGQGDEQYF.

V and J are TRBV15 and TRBJ1-2; 7 nucleotides align to TRBD1. This CDR3 is built from 14 residues. Germline CDR1 is LNHNV and CDR2 is YYDKDF (reference sequence). The trim removed 1 base at V and 5 bases at J, leaving 4 bases unmatched. CDR3: CATSRVDRRYGYTF. CDR3 sequence (DNA): TGTGCCACCAGCAGAGTGGACAGGCGGTATGGCTACACCTTC.

The V gene is TRBV2, the J gene TRBJ2-5; 7 bases agree with TRBD2. With V trimmed by 6 bases and J by 5 bases, 15 bases remained unmatched. Germline CDR1 is SNHLY and CDR2 is FYNNEI. The length of the CDR3 is 16 residues. This chain's CDR3 is CASSDRGRAIGETQYF. CDR3 coding DNA: TGTGCCAGCAGCGACCGGGGGAGGGCCATCGGGGAGACCCAGTACTTC.

On this clone itself: Other nucleotide sequences from this sample produce the same CDR3. The chain recombines TRBV5-1 with TRBJ2-7; 9 bases are shared with TRBD1. Germline CDR1 reads SGHRS; CDR2 reads YFSETQ. With 7 bases clipped from V and 4 bases from J, the junction kept 9 bases outside the gene matches. The CDR3 has 14 residues. The CDR3 DNA follows: TGCGCCAGCTCTCTGGGGACAGGGTTTTACGAGCAGTACTTC. Translated: CASSLGTGFYEQYF. The whole variable domain, remainder taken from reference TRBV5-1 and TRBJ2-7, is KAGVTQTPRYLIKTRGQQVTLSCSPISGHRSVSWYQQTPGQGLQFLFEYFSETQRNKGNFPGRFSGRQFSNSRSEMNVSTLELGDSALYLCASSLGTGFYEQYFGPGTRLTVT.

This clone was seen more than once but under ten times. The chain links TRBV2 to TRBJ2-2; maybe TRBD2 (5 bases). Per germline, CDR1 SNHLY and CDR2 FYNNEI. The CDR3 has 12 amino acids. The V end lost 6 bases, the J end lost 7 bases, and 9 bases lay between the germline ends. This CDR3 reads CASRGEGGELFF. The CDR3 DNA is TGTGCCAGCAGGGGAGAGGGCGGGGAGCTGTTTTTT.

The chain carries TRBV15 and TRBJ1-2, with TRBD1 matching 7 bases. The CDR3 spans 13 residues. Trimming at V came to 5 bases and at J to 3 bases, leaving 3 bases not matched to a gene. CDR1 LNHNV and CDR2 YYDKDF come from the germline V gene (reference sequence). CDR3 protein: CATSRTGDYGYTF. The DNA for the CDR3 is TGTGCCACCAGCCGAACAGGGGACTATGGCTACACCTTC.